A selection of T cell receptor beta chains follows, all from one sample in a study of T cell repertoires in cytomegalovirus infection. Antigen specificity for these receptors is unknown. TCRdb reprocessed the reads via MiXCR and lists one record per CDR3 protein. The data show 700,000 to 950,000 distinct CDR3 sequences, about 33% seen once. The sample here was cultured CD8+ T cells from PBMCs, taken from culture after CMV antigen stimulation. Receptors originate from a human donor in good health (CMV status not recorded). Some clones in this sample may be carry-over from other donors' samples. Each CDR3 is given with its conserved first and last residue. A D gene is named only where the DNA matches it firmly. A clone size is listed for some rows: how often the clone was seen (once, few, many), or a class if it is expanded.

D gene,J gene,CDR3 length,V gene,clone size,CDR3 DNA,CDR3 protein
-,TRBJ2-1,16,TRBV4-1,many,TGCGCCAGCAGCCAAGATATAGCCAGCTCCTACAATGAGCAGTTCTTC,CASSQDIASSYNEQFF
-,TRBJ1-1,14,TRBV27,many,TGTGCCAGCAGTTTCGGCGCGGCAAACACTGAAGCTTTCTTT,CASSFGAANTEAFF
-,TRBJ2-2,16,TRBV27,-,TGTGCCAACAGTCTCCCCGCAGGGGCTTTCACCGGGGAGCTGTTTTTT,CANSLPAGAFTGELFF
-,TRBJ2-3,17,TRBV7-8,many,TGTGCCAGCAGCCATAAACAGGGAACGACTAGCACAGATACGCAGTATTTT,CASSHKQGTTSTDTQYF
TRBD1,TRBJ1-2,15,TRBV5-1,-,TGCGCCAGCAGCTTGAGTCAGGGGGTATACTATGGCTACACCTTC,CASSLSQGVYYGYTF
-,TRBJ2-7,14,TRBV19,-,TGTGCCAGTACCCCCGCCGTTCCGTACAATGAGCAGTACTTC,CASTPAVPYNEQYF
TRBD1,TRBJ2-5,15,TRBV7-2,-,TGTGCCAGCAGCTTGGACAGGGGTTCCCTTGAGACCCAGTACTTC,CASSLDRGSLETQYF
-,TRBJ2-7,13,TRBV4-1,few,TGCGCCAGCAGCGGAGGAAGAGGGTACGAGCAGTACTTC,CASSGGRGYEQYF
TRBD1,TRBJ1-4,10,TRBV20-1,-,TGCAGTGCTCGAGACAGGGGGCTGTTTTTT,CSARDRGLFF
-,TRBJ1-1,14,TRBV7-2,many,TGTGCCAGCAGCTCCCCCGGGGCTCCCCCTGAAGCTTTCTTT,CASSSPGAPPEAFF
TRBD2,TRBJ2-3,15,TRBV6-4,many,TGTGCCAGCAGTGACTTAGCGGGGAGCACAGATACGCAGTATTTT,CASSDLAGSTDTQYF
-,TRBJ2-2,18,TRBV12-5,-,TGTGCTAGTGGTTTGGTACAACTAACCCAGACGAACACCGGGGAGCTGTTTTTT,CASGLVQLTQTNTGELFF
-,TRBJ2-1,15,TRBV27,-,TGTGCCAGCAGTTTGTCGGCCCGCTCCTACAATGAGCAGTTCTTC,CASSLSARSYNEQFF
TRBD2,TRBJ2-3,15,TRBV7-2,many,TGTGCCGGAAAAGGACTAGCGCAGAGCACAGATACGCAGTATTTT,CAGKGLAQSTDTQYF
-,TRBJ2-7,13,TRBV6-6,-,TGTGCCAGCAGTATCGCGGTGGGGGACGAGCAGTACTTC,CASSIAVGDEQYF
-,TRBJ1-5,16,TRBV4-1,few,TGCGCCAGCAGCCAGGAACCGGGACGGGGCAATCAGCCCCAGCATTTT,CASSQEPGRGNQPQHF
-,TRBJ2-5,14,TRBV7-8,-,TGTGCCAGCAGCTCCGGGACTCCGGGGTTGGCCCAGTACTTC,CASSSGTPGLAQYF
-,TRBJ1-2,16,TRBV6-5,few,TGTGCCAGCAGTTACTCGTCAGGACCGGTTAACTATGGCTACACCTTC,CASSYSSGPVNYGYTF
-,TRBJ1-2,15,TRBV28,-,TGTGCCAGCACCCTGTTGGCCGGGACACCGGATGGCTACACCTTC,CASTLLAGTPDGYTF
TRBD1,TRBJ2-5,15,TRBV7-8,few,TGTGCCAGCAGCTTCCGACAGGGGCTCCAAGAGACCCAGTACTTC,CASSFRQGLQETQYF
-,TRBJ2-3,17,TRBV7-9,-,TGTGCCAGCAGCTTACCCCACCTGGAATCACAGACAGATACGCAGTATTTT,CASSLPHLESQTDTQYF
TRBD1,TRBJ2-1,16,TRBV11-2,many,TGTGCCAGCAGCTCCGCGGGACAGGGTTCCTACAATGAGCAGTTCTTC,CASSSAGQGSYNEQFF
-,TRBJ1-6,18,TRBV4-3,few,TGCGCCAGCAGCCAAGATACCCAGCCCAGCTCCTATAATTCACCCCTCCACTTT,CASSQDTQPSSYNSPLHF
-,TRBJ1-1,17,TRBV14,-,TGTGCCAGCAGCCAAGAGGGAAGGGACACGTCGTCCCCTGAAGCTTTCTTT,CASSQEGRDTSSPEAFF
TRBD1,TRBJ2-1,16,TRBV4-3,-,TGCGCCAGCAGCCAAGACTGGACAGGGGGCCTCAATGAGCAGTTCTTC,CASSQDWTGGLNEQFF
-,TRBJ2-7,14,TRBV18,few,TGTGCCAGCTCAGCTGGACGGTCCCCCTACGAGCAGTACTTC,CASSAGRSPYEQYF
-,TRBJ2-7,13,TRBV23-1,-,TGCGCCAGCAGCCGGAAGCCCACCTACGAGCAGTACTTC,CASSRKPTYEQYF